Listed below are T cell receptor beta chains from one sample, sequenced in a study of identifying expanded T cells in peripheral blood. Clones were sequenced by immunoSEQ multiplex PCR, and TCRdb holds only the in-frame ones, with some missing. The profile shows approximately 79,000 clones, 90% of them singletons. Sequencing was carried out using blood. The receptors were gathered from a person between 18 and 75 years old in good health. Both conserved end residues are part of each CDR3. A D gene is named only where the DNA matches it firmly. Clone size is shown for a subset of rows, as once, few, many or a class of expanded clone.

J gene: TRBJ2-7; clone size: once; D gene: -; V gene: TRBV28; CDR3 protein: CAAGDHEQYF; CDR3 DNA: TGTGCCGCCGGGGATCACGAGCAGTACTTC
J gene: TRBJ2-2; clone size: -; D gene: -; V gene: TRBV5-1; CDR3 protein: CASSLVWPSNTGELFF; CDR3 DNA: TGCGCCAGCAGCTTGGTCTGGCCGTCTAACACCGGGGAGCTGTTTTTT
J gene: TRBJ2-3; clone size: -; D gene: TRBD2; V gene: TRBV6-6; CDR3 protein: CATSGGSSTDTQYF; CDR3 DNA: TGTGCCACCTCGGGGGGGTCTAGCACAGATACGCAGTATTTT
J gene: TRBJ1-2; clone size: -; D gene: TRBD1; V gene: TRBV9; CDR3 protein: CASSVESNPGGYGYTF; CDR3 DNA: TGTGCCAGCAGCGTAGAGTCGAACCCAGGGGGCTATGGCTACACCTTC
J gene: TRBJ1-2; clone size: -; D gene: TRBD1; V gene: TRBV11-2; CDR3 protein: CASSFITGESGYTF; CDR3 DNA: TGTGCCAGCAGCTTTATAACAGGGGAGAGTGGCTACACCTTC
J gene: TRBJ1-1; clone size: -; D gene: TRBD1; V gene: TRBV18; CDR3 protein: CASSPGQSEAFF; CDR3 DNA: TGTGCCAGCTCACCGGGACAGTCTGAAGCTTTCTTT
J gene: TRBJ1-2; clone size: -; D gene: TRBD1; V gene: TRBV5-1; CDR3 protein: CASSHRDSGNYGYTF; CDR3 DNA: TGCGCCAGCAGCCACCGGGACAGTGGTAACTATGGCTACACCTTC
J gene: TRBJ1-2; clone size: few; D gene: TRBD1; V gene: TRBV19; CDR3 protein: CASSLGQGIGGYTF; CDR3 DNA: TGTGCCAGTAGTTTGGGACAGGGGATTGGCGGCTACACCTTC
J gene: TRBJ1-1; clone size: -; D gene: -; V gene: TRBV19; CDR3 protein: CASSGWDTEAFF; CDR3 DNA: TGTGCCAGTAGCGGTTGGGACACTGAAGCTTTCTTT
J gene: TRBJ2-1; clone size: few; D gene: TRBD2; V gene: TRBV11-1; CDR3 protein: CASSLGGLAREQFF; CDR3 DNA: TGTGCCAGCAGCTTAGGTGGACTAGCGCGTGAGCAGTTCTTC
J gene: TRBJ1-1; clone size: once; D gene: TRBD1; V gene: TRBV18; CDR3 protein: CASSPQGAVTEAFF; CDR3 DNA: TGTGCCAGCTCACCTCAGGGGGCGGTCACTGAAGCTTTCTTT
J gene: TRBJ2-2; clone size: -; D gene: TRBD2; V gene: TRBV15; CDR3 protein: CATSNLGTSVTGELFF; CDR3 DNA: TGTGCCACCAGCAACCTCGGGACTAGTGTCACCGGGGAGCTGTTTTTT
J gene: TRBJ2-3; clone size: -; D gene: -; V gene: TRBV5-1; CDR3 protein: CASSQRPGDTDTQYF; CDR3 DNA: TGCGCCAGCAGCCAGAGACCGGGGGATACAGATACGCAGTATTTT
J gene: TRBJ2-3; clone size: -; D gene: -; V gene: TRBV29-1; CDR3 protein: CSIPALALPDTQYF; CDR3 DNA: TGCAGCATCCCGGCGCTAGCGCTCCCAGATACGCAGTATTTT
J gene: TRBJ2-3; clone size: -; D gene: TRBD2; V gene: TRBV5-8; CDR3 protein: CASSLSLAGGTDTQYF; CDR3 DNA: TGTGCCAGCAGTCTGTCACTAGCGGGAGGTACAGATACGCAGTATTTT
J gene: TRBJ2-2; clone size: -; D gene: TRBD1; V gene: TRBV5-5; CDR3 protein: CASSSRQGAIGELFF; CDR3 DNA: TGTGCCAGCAGCTCGCGACAGGGGGCGATCGGGGAGCTGTTTTTT
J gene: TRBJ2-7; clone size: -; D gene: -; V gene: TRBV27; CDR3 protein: CASSFVGQTEQYF; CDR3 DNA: TGTGCCAGCAGTTTTGTTGGGCAGACCGAGCAGTACTTC
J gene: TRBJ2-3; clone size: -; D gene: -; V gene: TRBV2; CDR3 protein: CASSVGGDTQYF; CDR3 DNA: TGTGCCAGCAGTGTTGGGGGGGATACGCAGTATTTT
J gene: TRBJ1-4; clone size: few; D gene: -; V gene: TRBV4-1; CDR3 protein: CASSAWRGTGEKLFF; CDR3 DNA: TGCGCCAGCAGCGCATGGAGGGGGACGGGTGAAAAACTGTTTTTT